This T cell receptor beta chain was sequenced in a study of blood T cell repertoires in COVID-19 (dated by TCRdb to 2018 to 2020). For context, the study as a whole: The collaborator samples originated in the United States, Italy and Spain and spanned the acute and convalescent phases of COVID-19. The prospective study material was composed of cDNA or gDNA derived from T cells, B-cell-depleted T cells, or PBMCs. Deeply sampled blood TCRbeta repertoires from subjects exposed to, actively infected with, or recovered from COVID-19 were included in the dataset. The repertoires were made available in a free public database intended to serve as a resource for research on the immune response to SARS-CoV-2. Samples were obtained from the ongoing ImmuneRACE study (first 160 participants) and from 1,000 to 1,500 subjects provided by 6 global collaborators. Nearly every sample came with metadata listing a de-identified subject ID, COVID-19 status, age in years and sex. Where available, HLA class I and class II types were taken from metadata supplied by the sample provider and were not determined by assay-based typing. The research as a whole found: The quantity of clinical and demographic metadata differed by source and by participant and was supplied without curation.

Samples from volunteer blood donors who had recovered from COVID-19 were contributed by a second Seattle source. Whole blood was collected in K2EDTA tubes by collaborating institutions according to the institutions' own protocols. Collaborator samples were shipped for TCRbeta analysis as frozen whole blood, isolated PBMCs, or DNA extracted from either sample type. TCRbeta CDR3 regions were amplified from genomic DNA using the immunoSEQ Assay, a bias-controlled multiplex PCR. Under the source paper's analysis protocol: The number of nucleated cells in each sample was estimated from the amplification of reference gene primers within the assay. Sequence reads were collapsed and filtered to measure the absolute abundance of every unique TCRbeta CDR3 rearrangement. Productive Simpson clonality was computed per sample as the square root of Simpson's diversity index over productive rearrangements. TCRdb mirrors the immuneACCESS table, restricted to in-frame sequences. Some clones are absent from its copies; in checked studies, under half trace to an unresolved V gene, and the reason for the others is unknown. The V and J calls and clone size were taken over from that table, and D and trimming were inferred from the DNA. A total of around 260,000 clones appear in this sample, about 80% of them only once. Approximately 10% of the sample belongs to the ten largest clones.

To note about this clone: It lacks a known antigen. No clone much larger than this one lies a single base away; base qualities are absent.

From the cysteine up to the phenylalanine, the CDR3 has a length of 15 residues. The sequence is cut down to CDR3 DNA, 45 bases in frame from base 1. According to the germline V gene, CDR1 reads SGHRS and CDR2 reads YFSETQ. From V the trimming removes 0 bases and from J it removes 3 bases, while the gene matches leave 5 bases of the junction unaccounted for. This TCR derives from a woman between 45 and 65 years old who had recovered from COVID-19. The receptor chain draws on TRBV5-1 and TRBJ2-7; the central 8 bases match TRBD2. Specimen: peripheral blood. Here is the DNA: TGCGCCAGCAGCTTGGGAGTAGCGGGACGCTACGAGCAGTACTTC. It specifies CASSLGVAGRYEQYF.